The 30 T cell receptor beta chains given below trace back to one sample, sequenced in a study of post-analysis software for immune sequencing data. No cognate antigen is known for these TCRs. Study-level points and caveats: Patients used a few TRBV segments, including TRBV5-6, TRBV5-1 and TRBV20-1, more often than controls.

Unique molecular identifiers were built into the TCR beta cDNA libraries. TCRdb reprocessed the PCR reads via MiXCR and lists one record per CDR3 protein. The sample consists of roughly 540,000 distinct CDR3 sequences, under 40% of them appearing once. The sample consisted of blood. The receptors originated from a girl under 18 with multiple sclerosis.

Only a few counts were recorded for this clonotype. The rearrangement uses TRBV7-9 and TRBJ2-5; D gene unclear. This CDR3 comprises 14 residues. Trimming removed 5 bases at V and 3 bases at J, with 13 bases between. The germline V gene encodes CDR1 SEHNR and CDR2 FQNEAQ (reference sequence). CDR3 protein: CASSVFRIEETQYF. Here the CDR3 DNA reads TGTGCCAGCAGCGTCTTTCGTATCGAAGAGACCCAGTACTTC.

This clonotype was recorded a few times. CDR3 coding DNA: TGTGCCAGCAGTGAAGCTCCTAGCGGGGGCCTCTACGAGCAGTACTTC. Translation: CASSEAPSGGLYEQYF. This rearrangement joins TRBV2 to TRBJ2-7; 10 nucleotides match TRBD2. Germline trimming cut 0 bases from V and 3 bases from J; bases unmatched to any gene: 5. This CDR3 has 16 amino acids. The germline CDR1 and CDR2 sequences are SNHLY and FYNNEI.

This chain joins TRBV6-1 and TRBJ2-7; 7 nucleotides agree with TRBD2. Trimming took 5 bases from V and 1 from J; bases not matched to a gene: 14. This CDR3 has 17 residues. Germline CDR1 and CDR2: MNHNS and SASEGT. CDR3 sequence (DNA): TGTGCCAGCAGTCTTACGGCGGGAGCCGCCCCTTCCTACGAGCAGTACTTC. The encoded protein is CASSLTAGAAPSYEQYF.

The V and J genes are TRBV6-6 and TRBJ2-3, with unresolved D. V lost 6 bases to trimming and J lost 0 bases, with 13 bases between them. In germline, CDR1 is MNHNY, CDR2 SVGAGI (reference sequence). CDR3 size: 15 residues. CDR3 DNA: TGTGCCAGCAGCCGCTCTAGATCTAGCACAGATACGCAGTATTTT. This codes for CASSRSRSSTDTQYF.

The chain joins TRBV7-8 to TRBJ2-1, with 9 bases fitting TRBD2. V shed 2 bases and J 0 bases; nucleotides not matched to a gene: 11. This CDR3 spans 19 amino acids. The germline V gene has CDR1 SGHVS and CDR2 FQNEAQ. The CDR3 is CASSLLSSGESRSYNEQFF. The CDR3 DNA follows: TGTGCCAGCAGCTTATTATCTAGCGGGGAGTCCCGCTCCTACAATGAGCAGTTCTTC.

This clonotype was observed many times. The rearrangement links TRBV7-8 to TRBJ2-1, with D hard to call. The CDR3 totals 12 residues. Germline V gives CDR1 SGHVS, CDR2 FQNEAQ. Trimming took off 1 base at V and 8 bases at J, with 6 bases between the two ends. Written as DNA, the CDR3 is TGTGCCAGCAGCTTAGAAGTCGATGAGCAGTTCTTC. This translates into CASSLEVDEQFF.

The table lists this clonotype with a few counts. CDR3: CSARLGAPYGYTF. Written as DNA, the CDR3 is TGCAGTGCTAGATTGGGGGCGCCTTATGGCTACACCTTC. This rearrangement joins TRBV20-1 to TRBJ1-2, with D perhaps matching TRBD1 (6 bases). The CDR3 is made up of 13 amino acids. Trimming left V 2 bases short and J 5 bases short, with 12 bases between. Germline V gene lookup returns CDR1 DFQATT and CDR2 SNEGSKA (reference sequence).

This clonotype occurred once. The rearrangement links TRBV7-8 to TRBJ1-6; D not resolved. The germline V and J ends were trimmed by 3 bases and 12 bases, with 15 bases remaining between them. Per the germline V gene, CDR1 is SGHVS and CDR2 is FQNEAQ. The length of the CDR3 is 14 residues. CDR3: CASSFGPTRGPLHF. Written as DNA, the CDR3 is TGTGCCAGCAGCTTTGGGCCGACCCGGGGACCCCTCCACTTT.

This clonotype occurred a few times. The genes are TRBV29-1 and TRBJ2-1; 10 nucleotides align to TRBD1. CDR3 size: 15 residues. The V gene's germline CDR1 is SQVTM and CDR2 ANQGSEA. J gave up 7 bases and V 6 bases, and 12 bases lay outside the gene matches. CDR3 in DNA: TGCAGCGTCAAAACCGGGACAGGGGCGGGGAATGAGCAGTTCTTC. Translated: CSVKTGTGAGNEQFF.

The chain joins TRBV2 to TRBJ1-2; 8 nucleotides align to TRBD1. V shed 8 bases, J shed 6 bases, and the junction held 5 bases outside the gene matches. This CDR3 spans 12 amino acids. Germline assignment: CDR1 SNHLY and CDR2 FYNNEI. DNA of the CDR3: TGTGCCAGCGGGCGGACAGGGAATGGCTACACCTTC. Its protein is CASGRTGNGYTF.

The chain recombines TRBV10-3 with TRBJ2-3; 8 bases are a match to TRBD2. CDR1 and CDR2 from the germline V gene are ENHRY and SYGVKD. This CDR3 spans 15 amino acids. Trimming at V came to 4 bases and at J to 1 base, leaving 4 bases not matched to a gene. CDR3 in amino acids: CAISGLAPGTDTQYF. DNA for the CDR3: TGTGCCATCAGTGGACTAGCGCCCGGCACAGATACGCAGTATTTT.

The rearrangement joins TRBV27 to TRBJ1-1, with a weak D call TRBD1 (5 bases). Trimming pared 5 bases from V and 4 bases from J, leaving 17 bases between. In germline, CDR1 is MNHEY, CDR2 SMNVEV (reference sequence). The CDR3 runs to 15 residues. The CDR3 protein is CASSPRSGGSTEAFF. The DNA for the CDR3 is TGTGCCAGCAGTCCCAGATCTGGGGGAAGCACTGAAGCTTTCTTT.

V and J are TRBV11-2 and TRBJ2-1; 10 bases are a match to TRBD2. CDR3 length: 16 residues. CDR1 SGHAT and CDR2 FQNNGV come from the germline V gene. V gave up 5 bases and J gave up 7 bases; unmatched junction bases: 11. CDR3 amino acids: CASSLMAAGGRNEQFF. The CDR3 DNA reads TGTGCCAGCAGCCTCATGGCAGCGGGGGGGCGGAATGAGCAGTTCTTC.

This sequence joins TRBV5-5 and TRBJ1-2, with 12 positions matching TRBD1. V lost 4 bases, J lost 4 bases, and 11 bases stayed unmatched. CDR1 and CDR2 (germline): SGHKS, YYEKEE (reference sequence). This CDR3 spans 17 amino acids. The CDR3 here is CASSPEGQGAIVYGYTF. The DNA for the CDR3 is TGTGCCAGCAGCCCGGAGGGACAGGGGGCAATCGTCTATGGCTACACCTTC.

This clonotype has just a few counts. The chain couples TRBV29-1 to TRBJ2-3, with 7 bases matching TRBD1. The V segment lost 6 bases and the J segment 5 bases; nucleotides outside the gene matches: 8. Germline lookup yields CDR1 SQVTM and CDR2 ANQGSEA. This CDR3 has 13 amino acids. CDR3 bases: TGCAGCGTAGAAAGGGGGCTGGGAGATACGCAGTATTTT. Translating it yields CSVERGLGDTQYF.

This clonotype has a handful of counts. One end of the junction fails to match germline, which may point to a read error. The rearrangement joins TRBV14 to TRBJ2-3; TRBD2 might be the D (6 bases). This CDR3 comprises 14 residues. CDR1 is SGHDN, CDR2 FVKESK, per germline. DNA of the CDR3: TGTGCCAGCAGTCAAGCTACGGGGGCAGATACGCAGTATTTT. This codes for CASSQATGADTQYF.

V gene TRBV4-2 combines with J gene TRBJ2-1; no clear D gene. CDR3 length equals 13 residues. Trimming pared 1 base from V and 12 bases from J, leaving 13 bases between. CDR1 LGHNA and CDR2 YNFKEQ come from the germline V gene. CDR3 region: CASSQAQDQRQFF. For the CDR3, the DNA is TGTGCCAGCAGCCAAGCCCAGGATCAACGGCAGTTCTTC.

V and J are TRBV12-3 or TRBV12-4 and TRBJ2-3, with 9 bases aligning to TRBD2. V lost 7 bases and J lost 2; bases outside the gene matches: 4. This CDR3 has 14 residues. CDR3 DNA: TGTGCCAGCATCCCTAGCGGGGTCACAGATACGCAGTATTTT. This sequence encodes CASIPSGVTDTQYF.

This chain connects TRBV7-3 to TRBJ2-3; no definite D call. Germline-derived CDR1 and CDR2 are SGHTA and FQGTGA. Deletions cut 5 bases from V and 6 bases from J, with 15 bases between. The length of the CDR3 is 14 residues. CDR3 region: CASSPSPLTDTQYF. As DNA, the CDR3 is TGTGCCAGCAGCCCCTCCCCTCTTACGGATACGCAGTATTTT. Using reference TRBV7-3 and TRBJ2-3 for the parts outside the CDR3, the full variable domain is GAGVSQTPSNKVTEKGKYVELRCDPISGHTALYWYRQSLGQGPEFLIYFQGTGAADDSGLPNDRFFAVRPEGSVSTLKIQRTERGDSAVYLCASSPSPLTDTQYFGPGTRLTVL.

The chain combines TRBV7-9 with TRBJ2-7; D remains ambiguous. This CDR3 is 14 amino acids long. Germline assignment: CDR1 SEHNR and CDR2 FQNEAQ (reference sequence). V was pared by 4 bases and J by 2 bases, with 12 bases between. CDR3 sequence: CASSSQAVAYEQYF. The DNA for the CDR3 is TGTGCCAGCAGCTCCCAGGCGGTGGCCTACGAGCAGTACTTC.

Note on this clonotype: This likely comes from a read error, as the CDR3 has no conserved phenylalanine or tryptophan at its end. The V and J genes are TRBV7-9 and TRBJ2-3, with D maybe TRBD1 (6 bases). This CDR3 is built from 16 residues. CDR1 SEHNR and CDR2 FQNEAQ come from the germline V gene (reference sequence). The V and J ends lost 3 bases and 0 bases respectively, with 13 bases between them. CDR3 coding DNA: TGTGCCAGCAGCTTGGGGTGGGACACCAGCACAGATACGCAGTATTGT. As protein: CASSLGWDTSTDTQYC.

The chain couples TRBV20-1 to TRBJ2-7, with TRBD1 matching over 8 bases. Germline CDR1 DFQATT, CDR2 SNEGSKA (reference sequence). The CDR3 spans 13 residues. V shed 5 bases and J 2 bases; nucleotides not matched to a gene: 5. The CDR3 sequence: CSAWTGLTYEQYF. The CDR3 nucleotides are TGCAGTGCTTGGACAGGGCTTACCTACGAGCAGTACTTC.

The chain is built from TRBV4-2 and TRBJ1-5; a possible D gene is TRBD1 (5 bases). Germline CDR1 is LGHNA and CDR2 is YNFKEQ. The CDR3 is made up of 16 amino acids. V shed 0 bases and J shed 4 bases, with 13 bases lying between them. The chain's CDR3 is CASSQERQGGNQPQHF. In DNA, the CDR3 is TGTGCCAGCAGCCAAGAACGGCAGGGTGGGAATCAGCCCCAGCATTTT.

This clonotype has only a few counts. This rearrangement joins TRBV6-5 to TRBJ1-1; 10 bases align to TRBD1. The junction had 4 bases not matched to a gene; V was cut back by 6 bases and J by 3 bases. The CDR3 runs to 14 residues. Germline V lookup: CDR1 MNHEY, CDR2 SVGAGI. Here the CDR3 DNA reads TGTGCCAGCAGCCGGGGGACAGGGGACACTGAAGCTTTCTTT. Its protein product is CASSRGTGDTEAFF.

This clonotype came up a few times. The chain couples TRBV4-1 to TRBJ1-2, with 9 bases lining up with TRBD1. CDR1 is MGHRA and CDR2 is YSYEKL in the germline V gene. The CDR3 sequence is 16 residues long. J gave up 2 bases and V 6 bases, and 10 bases lay outside the gene matches. The CDR3 sequence is CASRKDGTGKNYGYTF. In nucleotides, the CDR3 is TGCGCCAGCAGGAAGGACGGGACAGGGAAAAACTATGGCTACACCTTC.

The chain recombines TRBV3-1 with TRBJ2-1; TRBD2 matches 10 bases. The V segment lost 0 bases and the J segment 4 bases; nucleotides outside the gene matches: 0. The CDR3 extends over 15 amino acids. In germline, CDR1 is LGHDT, CDR2 YNNKEL (reference sequence). The CDR3 DNA sequence: TGTGCCAGCAGCCAAGAACTAGCGGGGTACAATGAGCAGTTCTTC. Residues: CASSQELAGYNEQFF.

This clonotype was observed a few times. This chain joins TRBV7-3 and TRBJ2-1; no reliable D call. CDR1 and CDR2 (germline): SGHTA, FQGTGA. V lost 2 bases, J lost 6 bases, and 5 bases lay in between. There are 12 residues in the CDR3. The CDR3 sequence: CASSLGINEQFF. CDR3 in DNA: TGTGCCAGCAGCTTAGGGATCAATGAGCAGTTCTTC.

This CDR3 is CASSQDSWTSRETQYF. DNA for the CDR3: TGTGCCAGCAGCCAAGACTCATGGACTAGCCGGGAGACCCAGTACTTC. This chain links TRBV4-2 with TRBJ2-5, with TRBD2 matching 8 bases. There are 16 residues in the CDR3. Germline-derived CDR1 and CDR2 are LGHNA and YNFKEQ. V lost 0 bases to trimming and J lost 5 bases; unmatched junction nucleotides: 8.

In its sample, this clonotype was seen many times. The rearrangement uses TRBV13 and TRBJ2-5, with D possibly being TRBD2 (5 bases). Germline CDR1 PRHDT, CDR2 FYEKMQ (reference sequence). There are 12 residues in the CDR3. V was pared by 5 bases and J by 3 bases, with 7 bases between. The CDR3 here is CASSALEETQYF. The CDR3 DNA reads as TGTGCCAGCAGCGCACTAGAAGAGACCCAGTACTTC. The full variable domain, in which reference TRBV13 and TRBJ2-5 provide the parts outside the CDR3, is AAGVIQSPRHLIKEKRETATLKCYPIPRHDTVYWYQQGPGQDPQFLISFYEKMQSDKGSIPDRFSAQQFSDYHSELNMSSLELGDSALYFCASSALEETQYFGPGTRLLVL.

The V and J genes are TRBV11-2 and TRBJ1-1; 9 bases fit TRBD1. The junction had 12 bases not matched to a gene; V was cut back by 5 bases and J by 5 bases. Germline CDR1 reads SGHAT; CDR2 reads FQNNGV. This CDR3 comprises 16 residues. The CDR3 is CASSTYTGQGRTEAFF. The CDR3 bases are TGTGCCAGCAGCACTTACACCGGACAGGGGAGGACTGAAGCTTTCTTT.